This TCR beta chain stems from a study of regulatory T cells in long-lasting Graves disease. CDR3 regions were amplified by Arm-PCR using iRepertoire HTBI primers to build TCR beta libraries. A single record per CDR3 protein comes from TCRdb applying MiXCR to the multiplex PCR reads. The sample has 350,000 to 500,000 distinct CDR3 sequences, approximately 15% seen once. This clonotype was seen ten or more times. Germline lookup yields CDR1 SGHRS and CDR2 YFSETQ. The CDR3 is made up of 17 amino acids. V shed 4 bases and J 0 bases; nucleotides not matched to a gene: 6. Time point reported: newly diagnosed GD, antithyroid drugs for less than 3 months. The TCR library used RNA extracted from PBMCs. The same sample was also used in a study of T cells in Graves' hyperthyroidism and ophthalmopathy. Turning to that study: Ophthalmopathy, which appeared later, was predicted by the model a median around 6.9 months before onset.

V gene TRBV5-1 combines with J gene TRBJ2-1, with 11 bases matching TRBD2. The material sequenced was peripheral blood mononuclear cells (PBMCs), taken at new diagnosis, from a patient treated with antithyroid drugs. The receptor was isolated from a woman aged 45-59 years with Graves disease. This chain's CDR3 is CASSIAGGSSSYNEQFF. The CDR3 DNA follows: TGCGCCAGCAGCATAGCGGGAGGGTCCAGCTCCTACAATGAGCAGTTCTTC.